Listed below are T cell receptor beta chains from one sample, sequenced in a study of blood T cell repertoires in COVID-19. Some clones are missing from TCRdb's copy, which holds only in-frame ones; the method was immunoSEQ multiplex PCR. The table shows roughly 100,000 clones, with approximately 90% occurring only once. The sequencing input was peripheral blood. The receptors here all came from a woman of 80 years or more with acute or convalescent COVID-19. Each CDR3 is given with its conserved first and last residue. The D gene is left open where the match is weak. Rows give clone size only sometimes, using once, few, many, or a class for an expanded clone.

j_gene: TRBJ2-3; v_gene: TRBV30; d_gene: TRBD2; abundance: NA; CDR3nt: TGTGCCTGGAGTGGAGAACTAGCGGGGGAGACAGATACGCAGTATTTT; CDR3aa: CAWSGELAGETDTQYF
j_gene: TRBJ1-3; v_gene: TRBV5-5; d_gene: NA; abundance: NA; CDR3nt: TGTGCCAGCAGCTTGGGTCCAGGCTCTGGAAACACCATATATTTT; CDR3aa: CASSLGPGSGNTIYF
j_gene: TRBJ1-1; v_gene: TRBV2; d_gene: NA; abundance: NA; CDR3nt: TGTGCCAGCAGCCCCCTCCTTTCGGGCACTGAAGCTTTCTTT; CDR3aa: CASSPLLSGTEAFF
j_gene: TRBJ1-3; v_gene: TRBV5-1; d_gene: NA; abundance: once; CDR3nt: TGCGCCAGCAGCTTAATGGAGCGGAGGGTCTCTGGAAACACCATATATTTT; CDR3aa: CASSLMERRVSGNTIYF
j_gene: TRBJ2-2; v_gene: TRBV13; d_gene: TRBD2; abundance: once; CDR3nt: TGTGCCAGCAGCTTGGGGAGGGTCAACACCGGGGAGCTGTTTTTT; CDR3aa: CASSLGRVNTGELFF
j_gene: TRBJ1-5; v_gene: TRBV10-3; d_gene: TRBD1; abundance: NA; CDR3nt: TGTGCCATCAGTGACGACAGGGGACCCCAGCCCCAGCATTTT; CDR3aa: CAISDDRGPQPQHF
j_gene: TRBJ1-2; v_gene: TRBV4-1; d_gene: NA; abundance: NA; CDR3nt: TGCGCCAGCAGCCAAAACATGGGGCGGAATACAACGGGACTCCGCTATGGCTACACCTTC; CDR3aa: CASSQNMGRNTTGLRYGYTF
j_gene: TRBJ2-1; v_gene: TRBV20-1; d_gene: TRBD1; abundance: NA; CDR3nt: TGCAGTGCTAGTAGGCACCGTTATTGGGACAGCTCCTTCATCTCCTACAATGAGCAGTTCTTC; CDR3aa: CSASRHRYWDSSFISYNEQFF
j_gene: TRBJ2-2; v_gene: TRBV6-2/TRBV6-3; d_gene: TRBD2; abundance: NA; CDR3nt: TGTGCCAGCAGCCCTCCTCTAGCGGGGGTATGGACCGGGGAGCTGTTTTTT; CDR3aa: CASSPPLAGVWTGELFF
j_gene: TRBJ2-7; v_gene: TRBV19; d_gene: TRBD1; abundance: few; CDR3nt: TGTGCCAGTAGTATCGGGGTCAGGGGGCCGGGCGAGCAGTACTTC; CDR3aa: CASSIGVRGPGEQYF
j_gene: TRBJ2-5; v_gene: TRBV3-1/TRBV3-2; d_gene: TRBD2; abundance: NA; CDR3nt: TGTGCCAGCAGCCAACCCAGCCTATACGCTAGCGGGGGTAGGGAGACCCAGTACTTC; CDR3aa: CASSQPSLYASGGRETQYF
j_gene: TRBJ2-1; v_gene: TRBV7-7; d_gene: TRBD2; abundance: NA; CDR3nt: TGTGCCAGCAGCTTAGAACCGGGACTAGCGGGAAATGAGCAGTTCTTC; CDR3aa: CASSLEPGLAGNEQFF
j_gene: TRBJ1-5; v_gene: TRBV7-9; d_gene: TRBD1; abundance: NA; CDR3nt: TGTGCCAGCAGCCTCGGGACAGGAACACCCAATCAGCCCCAGCATTTT; CDR3aa: CASSLGTGTPNQPQHF
j_gene: TRBJ2-3; v_gene: TRBV11-2; d_gene: TRBD2; abundance: NA; CDR3nt: TGTGCCAGCAGCTTTCTAGCGGGGAGGGCAGATACGCAGTATTTT; CDR3aa: CASSFLAGRADTQYF
j_gene: TRBJ2-7; v_gene: TRBV2; d_gene: NA; abundance: NA; CDR3nt: TGTGCCAGCAGTCCATGGGGCGGAGGGCCGAACGGGCAGTACTTC; CDR3aa: CASSPWGGGPNGQYF
j_gene: TRBJ2-7; v_gene: TRBV30; d_gene: TRBD2; abundance: NA; CDR3nt: TGTGCCTGGTCGGGACTATCTTTTTACGAGCAGTACTTC; CDR3aa: CAWSGLSFYEQYF
j_gene: TRBJ2-4; v_gene: TRBV7-3; d_gene: NA; abundance: NA; CDR3nt: TGTGCCAGCAGCTCTTCGGAGGCTGGAATTCAGTACTTC; CDR3aa: CASSSSEAGIQYF
j_gene: TRBJ1-5; v_gene: TRBV19; d_gene: NA; abundance: NA; CDR3nt: TGTGCCAGTAGTATCCTGGACAGTGGTTTGATGCCCCAGCATTTT; CDR3aa: CASSILDSGLMPQHF
j_gene: TRBJ2-5; v_gene: TRBV11-3; d_gene: NA; abundance: NA; CDR3nt: TGTGCCAGCAGCTTAGGACAGAGACCATCAGAGACCCAGTACTTC; CDR3aa: CASSLGQRPSETQYF
j_gene: TRBJ2-6; v_gene: TRBV19; d_gene: NA; abundance: NA; CDR3nt: TGTGCCAGTATCCACTCTGGGGCCAACGTCCTGACTTTC; CDR3aa: CASIHSGANVLTF
j_gene: TRBJ1-5; v_gene: TRBV6-6; d_gene: NA; abundance: NA; CDR3nt: TGTGCCAGCAGTAACAGGGCAGGGTATCAGCCCCAGCATTTT; CDR3aa: CASSNRAGYQPQHF
j_gene: TRBJ1-1; v_gene: TRBV27; d_gene: NA; abundance: NA; CDR3nt: TGTGCCAGCAGTTTATTGGGGGGGTTGGTGGAATTT; CDR3aa: CASSLLGGLVEF
j_gene: TRBJ1-1; v_gene: TRBV5-1; d_gene: TRBD1; abundance: NA; CDR3nt: TGCGCCAGCAGCCCGGGACAGGGATCCACTGAAGCTTTCTTT; CDR3aa: CASSPGQGSTEAFF
j_gene: TRBJ2-7; v_gene: TRBV9; d_gene: NA; abundance: once; CDR3nt: TGTGCCAGCAGCGTAGATGAAGGTAGCCCCTACGAGCAGTACTTC; CDR3aa: CASSVDEGSPYEQYF
j_gene: TRBJ2-7; v_gene: TRBV29-1; d_gene: TRBD2; abundance: NA; CDR3nt: TGCAGCGTTGGTCTGACTAGCAGATACGAGCAGTACTTC; CDR3aa: CSVGLTSRYEQYF
j_gene: TRBJ1-2; v_gene: TRBV7-6; d_gene: NA; abundance: NA; CDR3nt: TGTGCCAGCAGCTTAGGGCAGGGATTTAACTATGGCTACACCTTC; CDR3aa: CASSLGQGFNYGYTF
j_gene: TRBJ2-3; v_gene: TRBV6-5; d_gene: NA; abundance: NA; CDR3nt: TGTGCCAGCAGCCCCGGGTTAGGTTTTGTGGAGTATTTT; CDR3aa: CASSPGLGFVEYF
j_gene: TRBJ2-5; v_gene: TRBV27; d_gene: NA; abundance: NA; CDR3nt: TGTGCCAGCAGTTTAATCAGGGGAGAGACCCAGTACTTC; CDR3aa: CASSLIRGETQYF
j_gene: TRBJ2-1; v_gene: TRBV4-3; d_gene: TRBD2; abundance: NA; CDR3nt: TGCGCCAGCAGCAGGACGCGGGGGGGCGGAAATGAGCAGTTCTTC; CDR3aa: CASSRTRGGGNEQFF
j_gene: TRBJ1-1; v_gene: TRBV11-2; d_gene: TRBD1; abundance: few; CDR3nt: TGTGCCAGCAGCTTGCGTGGGACAGGCACTGAAGCTTTCTTT; CDR3aa: CASSLRGTGTEAFF
j_gene: TRBJ1-2; v_gene: TRBV18; d_gene: NA; abundance: NA; CDR3nt: TGTGCCAGCTCACCTCCAATACCTCAGTCCTATGGCTACACCTTC; CDR3aa: CASSPPIPQSYGYTF
j_gene: TRBJ1-1; v_gene: TRBV5-1; d_gene: TRBD1; abundance: NA; CDR3nt: TGCGCCAGCAGCTTGGCTACGGGACAGGGTGTAGGTGCTTTCTTT; CDR3aa: CASSLATGQGVGAFF
j_gene: TRBJ1-2; v_gene: TRBV28; d_gene: TRBD1; abundance: NA; CDR3nt: TGTGCCAGCAGTTTGACAGGGCGAGACTATGGCTACACCTTC; CDR3aa: CASSLTGRDYGYTF
j_gene: TRBJ1-1; v_gene: TRBV10-2; d_gene: NA; abundance: NA; CDR3nt: TGCGCCAGCAGTGCAGCAGGGAACACTGAAGCTTTCTTT; CDR3aa: CASSAAGNTEAFF
j_gene: TRBJ1-6; v_gene: TRBV7-2; d_gene: TRBD1; abundance: once; CDR3nt: TGTGCCAGCAGTGACAGGGGTAATTCACCCCTCCACTTT; CDR3aa: CASSDRGNSPLHF
j_gene: TRBJ1-4; v_gene: TRBV15; d_gene: TRBD1; abundance: NA; CDR3nt: TGTGCCACCAGCTTGGACAGGGGCGCAACTAATGAAAAACTGTTTTTT; CDR3aa: CATSLDRGATNEKLFF
j_gene: TRBJ2-3; v_gene: TRBV4-1; d_gene: TRBD2; abundance: NA; CDR3nt: TGCGCCAGCAGCCGCACCGGGACTAGCGGAGACCTTAGCACAGATACGCAGTATTTT; CDR3aa: CASSRTGTSGDLSTDTQYF
j_gene: TRBJ1-4; v_gene: TRBV4-1; d_gene: NA; abundance: once; CDR3nt: TGCGCCAGCAGCCAAGTATCCGGGATAAATGAAAAACTGTTTTTT; CDR3aa: CASSQVSGINEKLFF
j_gene: TRBJ2-3; v_gene: TRBV19; d_gene: NA; abundance: NA; CDR3nt: TGTGCCAGTAGTACCTTAGGACGGGAGAACACAGATACGCAGTATTTT; CDR3aa: CASSTLGRENTDTQYF
j_gene: TRBJ2-5; v_gene: TRBV28; d_gene: NA; abundance: NA; CDR3nt: TGTGCCAGCAGTGACGGACTTGGGGGCGCCCCTCATCAAGAGACCCAGTACTTC; CDR3aa: CASSDGLGGAPHQETQYF
j_gene: TRBJ2-7; v_gene: TRBV5-8; d_gene: NA; abundance: NA; CDR3nt: TGTGCCAGCAGTGTCCACAGGGTGCGGTCCTACGAGCAGTACTTC; CDR3aa: CASSVHRVRSYEQYF
j_gene: TRBJ2-1; v_gene: TRBV5-6; d_gene: TRBD2; abundance: NA; CDR3nt: TGTGCCAGCAGCGGACTAGCGGGGGCCCTCTCCTACAATGAGCAGTTCTTC; CDR3aa: CASSGLAGALSYNEQFF
j_gene: TRBJ2-7; v_gene: TRBV6-2/TRBV6-3; d_gene: NA; abundance: NA; CDR3nt: TGTGCCAGCAACCCACCGCGGGGAAGCTACGAGCAGTACTTC; CDR3aa: CASNPPRGSYEQYF
j_gene: TRBJ2-7; v_gene: TRBV5-4; d_gene: TRBD2; abundance: NA; CDR3nt: TGTGCCAGCAGCCGGGGACTAGCGGGGGTTGGCCGCTACGAGCAGTACTTC; CDR3aa: CASSRGLAGVGRYEQYF
j_gene: TRBJ1-2; v_gene: TRBV6-6; d_gene: NA; abundance: NA; CDR3nt: TGTGCCAGCAGTTGGGCAGGAGGTGGCTACACCTTC; CDR3aa: CASSWAGGGYTF
j_gene: TRBJ2-3; v_gene: TRBV7-8; d_gene: NA; abundance: NA; CDR3nt: TGTGCCAGCAGCTTAGGTTCTGGCACAGATACGCAGTATTTT; CDR3aa: CASSLGSGTDTQYF
j_gene: TRBJ1-4; v_gene: TRBV5-1; d_gene: NA; abundance: NA; CDR3nt: TGCGCCAGCAGATTAAGTGACAGGTATAATGAAAAACTGTTTTTT; CDR3aa: CASRLSDRYNEKLFF
j_gene: TRBJ2-7; v_gene: TRBV7-9; d_gene: TRBD1; abundance: NA; CDR3nt: TGTGCCAGCAGTTCACAGGGGGCGCACGACGAGCAGTACTTC; CDR3aa: CASSSQGAHDEQYF
j_gene: TRBJ2-7; v_gene: TRBV7-9; d_gene: TRBD2; abundance: NA; CDR3nt: TGTGCCAGCAGCTTAGTAGCGGGGGGAACCTACGAGCAGTACTTC; CDR3aa: CASSLVAGGTYEQYF
j_gene: TRBJ2-1; v_gene: TRBV7-9; d_gene: TRBD1; abundance: NA; CDR3nt: TGTGCCAGCAGCCTAGTTGGACAGGGGGCCCGCAATGAGCAGTTCTTC; CDR3aa: CASSLVGQGARNEQFF
j_gene: TRBJ1-1; v_gene: TRBV27; d_gene: TRBD1; abundance: NA; CDR3nt: TGTGCCAGCAGTACACGACAGGGGATCCTCAGCACTGAAGCTTTCTTT; CDR3aa: CASSTRQGILSTEAFF
j_gene: TRBJ1-1; v_gene: TRBV5-3; d_gene: NA; abundance: NA; CDR3nt: TGTGCCAGAAGCCCGCGGGGGGGCCGGAACACTGAAGCTTTCTTT; CDR3aa: CARSPRGGRNTEAFF
j_gene: TRBJ1-1; v_gene: TRBV3-1/TRBV3-2; d_gene: NA; abundance: NA; CDR3nt: TGTGCCAGCAGCTTGGCTCGGGGTTTGAACACTGAAGCTTTCTTT; CDR3aa: CASSLARGLNTEAFF
j_gene: TRBJ1-1; v_gene: TRBV7-9; d_gene: NA; abundance: NA; CDR3nt: TGTGCCAGCAGCCCCCCCAGGTTAGGGACTAGTGAAGCTTTCTTT; CDR3aa: CASSPPRLGTSEAFF
j_gene: TRBJ2-6; v_gene: TRBV7-2; d_gene: NA; abundance: NA; CDR3nt: TGTGCCAGCAGCTTAGCGGTTGGGAGCTCTTGGGGCTCTGGGGCCAACGTCCTGACTTTC; CDR3aa: CASSLAVGSSWGSGANVLTF